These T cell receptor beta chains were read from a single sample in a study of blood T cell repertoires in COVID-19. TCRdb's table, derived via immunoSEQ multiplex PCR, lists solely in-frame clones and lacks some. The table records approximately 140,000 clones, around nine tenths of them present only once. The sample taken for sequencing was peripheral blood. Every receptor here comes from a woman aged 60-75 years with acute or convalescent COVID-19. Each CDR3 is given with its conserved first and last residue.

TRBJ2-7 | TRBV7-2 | CASSPAGGSYEQYF
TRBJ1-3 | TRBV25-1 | CASSTVPASGNTIYF
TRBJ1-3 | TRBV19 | CASSTRGGSGNTIYF
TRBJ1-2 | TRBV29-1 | CSVEGSRVYGYTF
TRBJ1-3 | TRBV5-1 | CASSLAAGRSGNTIYF
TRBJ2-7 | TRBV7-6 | CASSPNDRIAYEQYF
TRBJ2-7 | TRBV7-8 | CASSLPRPGQGAYEQYF
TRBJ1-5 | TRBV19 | CASRGSRDRASNQPQHF
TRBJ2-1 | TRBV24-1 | CATSDPGLAGGNEQFF
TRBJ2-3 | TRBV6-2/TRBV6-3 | CASSPGLAQFTDTQYF
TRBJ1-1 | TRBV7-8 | CASRTQGDTEAFF
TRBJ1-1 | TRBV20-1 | CSASSLAATFF